This paragraph reports one T cell receptor (beta chain). No antigen is known for it. No base quality values were provided; no much bigger clone lies one nucleotide off. Libraries came from the immunoSEQ multiplex PCR assay. The authors processed their data as follows. A statistical classification framework was developed to diagnose cytomegalovirus status using the catalog of TCR beta chain sequences. TCRdb retrieved this table from immuneACCESS and kept in-frame rearrangements only. Not all clones are present; in checked studies, unresolved V genes account for under half, and no reason is known for the remainder. V and J calls and clone size are as listed in that table; D and trimming were resolved from the DNA. This sample gives 150,000 to 200,000 clones in total; under 90% of them show up just once. Around a tenth of the sample goes to the ten largest clones. The donors belonged to the validation cohort of over a hundred subjects, which was separate from the approximately 680-subject first cohort.

The data derive from a study of cytomegalovirus exposure and HLA in healthy donors (dated by TCRdb to about 2017). Some background on the complete study: A later analysis indicated that the 95 to 150 validation repertoires were generated on the platform also employed for the 666 repertoires of the first cohort. The study aimed to test whether cataloging public T cell receptors could reveal signatures of past pathogen exposure. A separate validation cohort of more than 100 different subjects was used in addition to the approximately 640-subject first cohort. To predict cytomegalovirus infection status, the study combined high-throughput TCR immunosequencing, statistical association of individual TCRs with disease status, and machine learning. The paper as a whole reports these results and caveats: A later analysis lacked HLA typing for the validation cohort, so it scored co-occurrence in that cohort across all 110 or so repertoires. Most TCR sequences were seen in very few donors, while some public TCRs were found in many individuals. In a later analysis, TCRs clustered in the first cohort were found to also tend to co-occur in the approximately 110 validation repertoires, with 94% of cluster scores above 0. Cytomegalovirus status was reported to be diagnosed by the classifier with high specificity and sensitivity in both the original and validation cohorts. In vitro tests confirmed that three of the cytomegalovirus-associated TCR beta chains recognize cytomegalovirus antigens. The study listed 150 to 200 TCR beta chains as associated with cytomegalovirus. It was suggested by the authors that the approach could potentially be generalized to other disease states and immunological phenotypes.

Trimming takes 4 bases from V and 6 bases from J, and the germline ends sit 18 bases apart. CDR1 SEHNR and CDR2 FQNEAQ were looked up in the germline V gene (reference sequence). Including the terminal cysteine and phenylalanine, the CDR3 comprises 15 residues. Of all the DNA, just the CDR3 is kept, 45 bases in frame from base 1. The chain links TRBV7-9 with TRBJ1-2; the best D guess is TRBD1, with 6 bases matching. The origin of this receptor is a woman aged 18 to 35 in good health and CMV-seropositive. The sequencing input was PBMCs. The DNA is as follows: TGTGCCAGCAGCTACCGTGAATGGGGGGGCAATGGCTACACCTTC. Translated, this gives CASSYREWGGNGYTF.